The entry below describes one T cell receptor beta chain. As originally analysed: Amplification from reference gene primers served as the basis for estimated nucleated cell counts. Assay: immunoSEQ multiplex PCR; the TCRdb copy retains only in-frame clones and omits some. V, J and clone size are taken as reported in that table, and D and trimming were inferred from the DNA itself. The sample carries a few hundred thousand clones, roughly 91% recorded once. Participants' reported clinical history set cohort assignment. Among Cohort 3 donors, those recovered had two negative PCRs, clearance, or symptom resolution. V shed 0 bases and J shed 0 bases, with 9 bases lying between them. Germline-derived CDR1 and CDR2 are GTSNPN and SVGIG (reference sequence). The CDR3 loop spans 15 amino acids. The sample belongs to a study of blood T cell repertoires in COVID-19. Study in general: Collection of acute and convalescent COVID-19 samples took place in the United States, Italy and Spain.

This sequence originates from a man aged 18 to 30 who had recovered from COVID-19. The chain carries TRBV30 and TRBJ1-5; a possible D gene is TRBD1 (5 bases). Sequenced material: PBMCs or T cells enriched from blood (not recorded which). The CDR3 sequence: CAWSVRGYSNQPQHF. The CDR3 nucleotides read TGTGCCTGGAGTGTACGGGGGTATAGCAATCAGCCCCAGCATTTT.